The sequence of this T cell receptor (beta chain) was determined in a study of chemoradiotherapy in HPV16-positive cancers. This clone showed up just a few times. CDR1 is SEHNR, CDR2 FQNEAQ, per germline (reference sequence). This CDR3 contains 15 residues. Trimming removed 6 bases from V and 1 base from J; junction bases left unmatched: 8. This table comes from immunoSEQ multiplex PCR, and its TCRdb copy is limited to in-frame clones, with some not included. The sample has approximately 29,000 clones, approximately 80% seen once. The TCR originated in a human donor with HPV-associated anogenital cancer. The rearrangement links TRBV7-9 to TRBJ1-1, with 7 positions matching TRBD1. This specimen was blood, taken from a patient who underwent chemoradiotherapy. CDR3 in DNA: TGTGCCAGCAGGCCTCGGGACAGCGGGAACACTGAAGCTTTCTTT. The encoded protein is CASRPRDSGNTEAFF.